This entry features one T cell receptor (beta chain) sequence. Its antigen is as yet unknown. Other DNA variants within this sample encode the same CDR3. With 2 bases clipped from V and 7 bases from J, the junction kept 7 bases outside the gene matches. The CDR3 runs to 15 residues. Germline V CDR1 and CDR2: SGHTA, FQGNSA. PCR employed 60 Vbeta and 13 Jbeta primers. Here immunoSEQ multiplex PCR was the method, and the copy in TCRdb shows in-frame clones only, minus some. The table records around 170,000 clones, about three quarters of them present only once. The data were obtained in a study of cytomegalovirus exposure and HLA in healthy donors. The study, taken as a whole, reports: Reported performance of the classifier showed diagnosis of cytomegalovirus status with high specificity and sensitivity. In a later analysis, a genetic analysis reported fewer productive-TCR N-insertions in an Asian-associated ancestry cluster than the cohort average.

The chain combines TRBV7-2 with TRBJ2-1; 8 bases align to TRBD2. Sequencing was carried out using PBMCs. This clonotype was sampled from a woman aged 50 to 65 in good health and CMV-seropositive. The CDR3 coding sequence is TGTGCCAGCAGCTTAAAATTAGCGGGAAGAAATGAGCAGTTCTTC. Its protein product is CASSLKLAGRNEQFF.